This entry lists 8 T cell receptor beta chains sequenced from one sample in a study of blood T cells in healthy people across ages. Using a J-beta primer mix together with a sample-barcoded 5' primer, a second PCR was run for about 6 to 12 cycles. MiXCR, run by TCRdb on the 5' RACE reads, gives a single entry per CDR3 protein. The sample includes 800,000 to 900,000 distinct CDR3 sequences, less than 80% of them seen just once. The sequenced sample was blood. These receptors originate from a man aged 25-40 years in good health.

This clonotype was counted many times. The junction departs from the called germline gene at one end, perhaps through a read error. The chain links TRBV5-1 to TRBJ2-1, with a tentative D call TRBD1 (5 bases). The V gene's germline CDR1 is SGHRS and CDR2 YFSETQ. The CDR3 length is 15 residues. CDR3 sequence reads: CASSLGQGSYNEQFF. As DNA, the CDR3 is TGTGCCAGCAGCTTAGGTCAGGGCTCCTACAATGAGCAGTTCTTC.

V gene TRBV5-6 combines with J gene TRBJ2-7; the match to TRBD1 covers 8 bases. V trimming: 2 bases; J trimming: 6 bases; junction bases outside the gene matches: 4. Germline V gene lookup returns CDR1 SGHDT and CDR2 YYEEEE. The CDR3 extends over 13 amino acids. CDR3 coding DNA: TGTGCCAGCAGCTTCCCCAGGGGGCGCGAGCAGTACTTC. Translation: CASSFPRGREQYF.

The V and J genes are TRBV4-3 and TRBJ2-1; TRBD1 agrees at 7 bases. The CDR3 spans 13 residues. The germline V gene encodes CDR1 LGHNA and CDR2 YSLEER. V trimming: 3 bases; J trimming: 7 bases; junction bases outside the gene matches: 3. DNA for the CDR3: TGCGCCAGCAGCCACCTACAGGGGAATGAGCAGTTCTTC. It translates to CASSHLQGNEQFF.

This clonotype has just a few counts. The chain combines TRBV6-2 or TRBV6-3 with TRBJ2-7; 15 nucleotides line up with TRBD2. This CDR3 contains 16 residues. Germline CDR1 and CDR2: MNHEY and SVGEGT. The J segment lost 2 bases and the V segment lost 5 bases, leaving 4 bases of the junction unmatched. The CDR3 loop is CASSRRTSGGAYEQYF. In DNA form, the CDR3 reads TGTGCCAGCAGTCGAAGGACTAGCGGGGGGGCCTACGAGCAGTACTTC.

The CDR3 nucleotides read TGTGCCAGCAGCCCAGGCAGCTTCTACAATGAGCAGTTCTTC. It is translated as CASSPGSFYNEQFF. The chain combines TRBV11-3 with TRBJ2-1; D gene ambiguous. Germline V gene sequence: CDR1 SGHNT, CDR2 YENEEA. The ends were cut back, 5 bases at V and 3 bases at J, with 11 bases in the middle. The CDR3 totals 14 residues.

The chain recombines TRBV6-1 with TRBJ2-1; D is unresolved. The CDR3 covers 11 residues. The ends were cut back, 6 bases at V and 9 bases at J, with 9 bases in the middle. Germline V gives CDR1 MNHNS, CDR2 SASEGT. For the CDR3, the DNA is TGTGCCAGCAGCGTCGAGCCTGAGCAGTTCTTC. Translation: CASSVEPEQFF.

The rearrangement joins TRBV5-1 to TRBJ2-3; D may be TRBD1 (6 bases). The CDR3 is 14 amino acids. V was cut by 4 bases and J by 2 bases, with 11 bases left in between. The germline V gene has CDR1 SGHRS and CDR2 YFSETQ. This CDR3 reads CASSRQGYTDTQYF. CDR3 nucleotides: TGCGCCAGCAGCAGGCAGGGGTACACAGATACGCAGTATTTT.

This clonotype is a singleton in its sample. The rearrangement uses TRBV29-1 and TRBJ2-5; D uncertain. The CDR3 contains 15 residues. Trimming pared 0 bases from V and 2 bases from J, leaving 13 bases between. In germline, CDR1 is SQVTM, CDR2 ANQGSEA. The CDR3: CSVEDLRAYQETQYF. CDR3 coding DNA: TGCAGCGTTGAAGATCTTAGGGCCTATCAAGAGACCCAGTACTTC.